A selection of T cell receptor beta chains follows, all from one sample in a study of blood T cell repertoires in COVID-19. Generated by immunoSEQ multiplex PCR, the TCRdb table keeps only in-frame clones and is missing some. The table has 200,000 to 250,000 clones, about nine tenths seen once. What was sequenced was peripheral blood. The receptors stem from a man aged 25 to 45 who had recovered from COVID-19. The CDR3 runs from the conserved cysteine through the conserved F or W. The D gene is left open where the match is weak. Clone size is not always given. Where it is, it says once, few, many or a class for expanded clones.

J	V	D	size	CDR3	DNA
TRBJ1-2	TRBV5-1	-	-	CASSEGRGSNYGYTF	TGCGCCAGCAGCGAAGGCAGGGGCTCTAACTATGGCTACACCTTC
TRBJ1-2	TRBV13	-	-	CASRYPRGGAVYGYTF	TGTGCCAGCAGGTACCCTCGTGGAGGGGCGGTCTATGGCTACACCTTC
TRBJ1-6	TRBV9	-	-	CASSPQVGLGSPLHF	TGTGCCAGCAGTCCCCAGGTTGGATTGGGTTCACCCCTCCACTTT
TRBJ2-5	TRBV7-7	-	-	CASSLNHDSQETQYF	TGTGCCAGCAGCTTAAATCATGACAGTCAAGAGACCCAGTACTTC
TRBJ2-7	TRBV28	TRBD1	-	CASSSGTGFSYEQYF	TGTGCCAGCAGTTCCGGGACAGGGTTCTCCTACGAGCAGTACTTC
TRBJ1-4	TRBV5-1	-	-	CASSPQVPGEKLFF	TGCGCCAGCAGCCCACAGGTTCCCGGTGAAAAACTGTTTTTT
TRBJ2-6	TRBV4-3	-	-	CASSQDGGPSGANVLTF	TGCGCCAGCAGCCAAGACGGGGGGCCTTCTGGGGCCAACGTCCTGACTTTC
TRBJ2-3	TRBV6-4	TRBD2	-	CASSGAAGASTDTQYF	TGTGCCAGCAGTGGTGCAGCGGGGGCTAGCACAGATACGCAGTATTTT
TRBJ2-7	TRBV6-5	TRBD2	-	CASSPRTSGGYEQYF	TGTGCCAGCAGTCCTCGGACTAGCGGGGGTTACGAGCAGTACTTC
TRBJ2-1	TRBV7-2	-	-	CASREDRQQFF	TGTGCCAGCAGGGAGGACAGACAGCAGTTCTTC
TRBJ1-1	TRBV2	-	-	CASSEIEGAEAFF	TGTGCCAGCAGCGAGATAGAGGGAGCTGAAGCTTTCTTT
TRBJ1-1	TRBV5-4	-	-	CASSFLATEAFF	TGTGCCAGCAGCTTCTTGGCCACTGAAGCTTTCTTT
TRBJ2-3	TRBV6-6	-	many	CASSYNLGARDTQYF	TGTGCCAGCAGTTACAATCTGGGGGCAAGAGATACGCAGTATTTT
TRBJ1-3	TRBV30	-	-	CAWTAEVSGNTIYF	TGTGCCTGGACGGCGGAGGTCTCTGGAAACACCATATATTTT
TRBJ1-1	TRBV10-3	-	-	CAITSRGTEAFF	TGTGCCATCACTAGCAGGGGCACTGAAGCTTTCTTT
TRBJ1-5	TRBV11-2	TRBD1	-	CASSLSTGGEPQHF	TGTGCCAGCAGCTTGAGTACAGGGGGGGAGCCCCAGCATTTT
TRBJ1-6	TRBV13	-	-	CASLSLSSYNSPLHF	TGTGCCAGCTTATCACTAAGCTCCTATAATTCACCCCTCCACTTT
TRBJ2-5	TRBV9	TRBD2	-	CASSAPQRGETQYF	TGTGCCAGCAGCGCCCCCCAGCGGGGAGAGACCCAGTACTTC
TRBJ2-7	TRBV7-2	-	many	CASSPRREYEQYF	TGTGCCAGCAGCCCGCGGAGGGAGTACGAGCAGTACTTC
TRBJ1-1	TRBV10-3	-	-	CAIRERAGGTEAFF	TGTGCCATCAGGGAAAGGGCGGGGGGCACTGAAGCTTTCTTT
TRBJ2-1	TRBV7-8	TRBD1	-	CASSPGTGGRQFF	TGTGCCAGCAGCCCTGGGACAGGGGGGCGGCAGTTCTTC
TRBJ1-3	TRBV5-1	TRBD1	-	CASSLDGQGNSGNTIYF	TGCGCCAGCAGCTTGGACGGACAGGGGAACTCTGGAAACACCATATATTTT
TRBJ2-1	TRBV10-1	-	-	CASSERRAPYEQFF	TGCGCCAGCAGTGAGAGGAGGGCCCCTTATGAGCAGTTCTTC
TRBJ1-5	TRBV30	-	-	CAWRGSALNQPQHF	TGTGCCTGGAGGGGCTCGGCCCTCAATCAGCCCCAGCATTTT
TRBJ1-5	TRBV9	-	-	CASSADGGGQPQHF	TGTGCCAGCAGCGCGGACGGGGGAGGACAGCCCCAGCATTTT
TRBJ2-5	TRBV7-2	TRBD2	-	CASSWNSGERETQYF	TGTGCCAGCAGCTGGAATAGCGGGGAACGAGAGACCCAGTACTTC
TRBJ2-2	TRBV7-5	-	-	CVRSLGSSPLTDCIGELFF	TGTGTCAGAAGCTTAGGGAGTTCGCCACTGACTGATTGCATCGGGGAGCTGTTTTTT
TRBJ1-2	TRBV20-1	-	-	CSAYRVDGYTF	TGCAGTGCTTACAGGGTCGACGGCTACACCTTC
TRBJ1-5	TRBV10-3	TRBD1	-	CAIRGGQGEQPQHF	TGTGCCATCAGGGGGGGACAGGGAGAGCAGCCCCAGCATTTT
TRBJ2-1	TRBV7-9	TRBD1	once	CASSQTTGDRGMNEQFF	TGTGCCAGCAGCCAAACCACAGGGGACAGGGGAATGAATGAGCAGTTCTTC